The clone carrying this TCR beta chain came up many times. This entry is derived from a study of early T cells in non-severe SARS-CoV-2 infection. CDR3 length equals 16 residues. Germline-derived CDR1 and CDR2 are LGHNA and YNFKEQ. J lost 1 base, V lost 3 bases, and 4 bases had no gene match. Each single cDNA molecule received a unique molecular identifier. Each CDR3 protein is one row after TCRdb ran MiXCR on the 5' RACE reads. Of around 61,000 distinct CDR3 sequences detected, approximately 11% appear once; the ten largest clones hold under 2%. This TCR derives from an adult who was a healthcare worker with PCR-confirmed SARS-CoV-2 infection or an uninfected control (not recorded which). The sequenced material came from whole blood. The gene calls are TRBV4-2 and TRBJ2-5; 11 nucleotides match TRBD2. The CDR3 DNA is TGTGCCAGCAGCCAGGCGGGACTAGCGGTCCAAGAGACCCAGTACTTC. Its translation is CASSQAGLAVQETQYF.